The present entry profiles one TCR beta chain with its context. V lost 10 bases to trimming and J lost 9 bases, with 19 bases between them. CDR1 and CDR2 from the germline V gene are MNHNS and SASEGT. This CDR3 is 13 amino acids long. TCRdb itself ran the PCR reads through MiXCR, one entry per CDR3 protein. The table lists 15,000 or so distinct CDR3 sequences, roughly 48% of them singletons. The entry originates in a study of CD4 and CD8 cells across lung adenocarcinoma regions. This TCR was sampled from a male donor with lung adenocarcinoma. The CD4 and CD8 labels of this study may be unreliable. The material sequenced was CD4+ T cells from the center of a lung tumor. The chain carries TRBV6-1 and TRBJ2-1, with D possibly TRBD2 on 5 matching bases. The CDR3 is CATPPAGGGEQFF. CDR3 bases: TGTGCCACTCCACCCGCGGGCGGCGGTGAGCAGTTCTTC.